Here is one TCR beta chain with its context. Antigen: not known. Trimming pared 2 bases from V and 2 bases from J, leaving 7 bases between. The CDR3 contains 13 residues. Germline values: CDR1 SEHNR, CDR2 FQNEAQ (reference sequence). Libraries were prepared by immunoSEQ multiplex PCR; TCRdb keeps only in-frame clonotypes and omits some of them. The repertoire has over 130,000 clones, around 91% of them found once; the top ten carry 9.3%. The data were obtained in a study of T cell responses to AZD1222 COVID-19 vaccine. General study points: Recipients of two AZD1222 doses showed rising Spike-specific TCR breadth and depth. Seropositive AZD1222 recipients at baseline numbered only five or six.

The clonotype was recovered from an adult who received the AZD1222 COVID-19 vaccine. V and J are TRBV7-9 and TRBJ2-7; weak D call: TRBD2 (5 bases). Sequencing was performed on peripheral blood, taken 28 days after the second AZD1222 dose. CDR3 sequence: CASSLIGTYEQYF. The CDR3 nucleotides read TGTGCCAGCAGCTTAATCGGGACCTACGAGCAGTACTTC.